This is a list of T cell receptor beta chains from one sample in a study of spatial heterogeneity in lung cancer. TCRdb re-called the 5' RACE reads through MiXCR, storing one row per CDR3 protein. The sample shows fewer than 55,000 distinct CDR3 sequences, roughly 7.2% of them seen only once. The sequences come from PBMCs, collected at surgery. The receptor source for this set is a female donor with early-stage non-small cell lung cancer. Each CDR3 is given without its conserved first and last residue.

>TRBJ1-4|TRBV7-8|14
ASSPRRGRTYEKLF
>TRBJ2-3|TRBV15|13
ATSRDRQGEDTQY
>TRBJ2-3|TRBV5-4|12
ASSFGPSSDTQY
>TRBJ2-2|TRBV7-7|14
ASSLAGGRLDGELF
>TRBJ2-7|TRBV2|10
ASKGTYYEQY
>TRBJ1-2|TRBV20-1|11
SAQAGQIIGYT
>TRBJ1-4|TRBV7-9|9
ASSYDEKLF
>TRBJ1-2|TRBV6-2/TRBV6-3|11
ASRGQGHYGYT
>TRBJ1-5|TRBV2|12
ASSLGGSNQPQH
>TRBJ2-3|TRBV7-2|12
ASSNPSGSDTQY
>TRBJ2-7|TRBV18|11
ASSPDSNYEQY
>TRBJ2-1|TRBV5-1|17
ASRLERGGPARGYNEQF
>TRBJ2-4|TRBV6-2/TRBV6-3|14
ASSPPGRVAKNIQY
>TRBJ2-2|TRBV15|12
ATSSIRGPGELF
>TRBJ2-7|TRBV4-2|12
ASSQTGQSHEQY
>TRBJ1-5|TRBV30|14
AWSVLGGGINQPQH
>TRBJ1-1|TRBV20-1|10
SAWGANTEAF
>TRBJ1-1|TRBV12-3/TRBV12-4|10
ASSSYGTEAF
>TRBJ2-5|TRBV6-1|11
ASSRGRQETQY
>TRBJ2-2|TRBV19|17
ASSYNPGLAGGRTGELF
>TRBJ2-3|TRBV2|10
AGRDDTDTQY
>TRBJ1-6|TRBV7-2|13
ARRGNKGPNSPLH
>TRBJ2-5|TRBV5-6|12
ASSFWGLRETQY
>TRBJ2-5|TRBV7-2|15
ASSLGLAGGLYGTQY
>TRBJ1-1|TRBV15|12
ATSRDLNGLEAF
>TRBJ1-1|TRBV10-3|11
AIKVDSGTEAF
>TRBJ2-2|TRBV9|14
ASSEKREPNTGELF
>TRBJ1-1|TRBV19|11
ASSPLGITEAF
>TRBJ1-2|TRBV6-2/TRBV6-3|13
ASSYHGTGNYGYT
>TRBJ1-3|TRBV4-1|13
ASSQDMEAGNTIY
>TRBJ1-5|TRBV29-1|11
SAGTGGDQPQH
>TRBJ2-1|TRBV7-2|15
ASARQVGGSSYNEQF
>TRBJ1-3|TRBV5-1|14
ASSSLVGQGGNTIY
>TRBJ2-1|TRBV30|10
AWSAVGIEQF
>TRBJ2-5|TRBV6-6|13
ASSLGATSGESQY
>TRBJ1-1|TRBV4-1|11
ASSQKIDTEAF
>TRBJ2-1|TRBV19|16
ASSIGGGFGGPYNEQF
>TRBJ2-7|TRBV7-2|13
ASSLINAGGYEQY
>TRBJ2-7|TRBV19|11
ASRQASTYEQY
>TRBJ2-5|TRBV11-2|14
ASSLYPSGGRETQY
>TRBJ2-7|TRBV18|16
ASSPIPPTGTTDYEQY
>TRBJ2-1|TRBV5-6|12
ASNFGGPYNEQF
>TRBJ2-2|TRBV7-2|13
ASSLGLANTGELF
>TRBJ1-5|TRBV12-3/TRBV12-4|13
ASSHTGRYNQPQH
>TRBJ1-1|TRBV7-9|12
ASSPGGRNTEAF
>TRBJ1-1|TRBV6-6|10
ASTQVYAEAF